This TCR beta chain is drawn from a study of cytomegalovirus exposure and HLA in healthy donors (dated by TCRdb to about 2017). Context from the whole study: An earlier analysis of approximately 590 of the donors reported 250 to 350 Gb of sequence data and 120 million or so unique TCR beta sequences from about 179 million T cells. Rather than drawing on any new phenotypic data, the later analysis identified candidate immune exposures from TCR beta sequences and the way those sequences occurred across donors. Several DR-DQ haplotypes were handled as single units for association and clustering, since linkage in the cohort was strong. Using immunosequencing, the study profiled T cell repertoires from 550 to 750 subjects and related those repertoires to cytomegalovirus serostatus. To decide whether each TCR beta V gene segment behaved as functional or pseudogenic, an earlier analysis of some 570 of the donors relied on high-throughput TCR beta sequencing. To predict cytomegalovirus infection status, the study combined high-throughput TCR immunosequencing, statistical association of individual TCRs with disease status, and machine learning. An early release covering over 500 HLA-typed donors comprised 300 to 350 gigabases of sequencing data and approximately 85 million unique TCR sequences. Alongside the repertoire data, information on donor age, sex, ethnicity and CMV serostatus was compiled. The study was designed to test whether signatures of past pathogen exposure could be identified by cataloging public T cell receptors. Genome-wide SNP genotypes for about three fifths of the 666 donors were used in a later genetic analysis, which treated that subset as a discovery cohort. To study patterns of TCR occurrence, a later analysis re-analyzed previously published TCR beta repertoires from under 750 donors and added high-resolution HLA genotyping. All discovery cohort repertoires had been generated using a single sequencing platform. In addition to the first cohort of 500 to 850 subjects, a separate validation cohort of 120 different subjects was used. Across approximately 420 genotyped donors of the cohort, an average of 235,054 unique TCR beta nucleotide sequences per donor were sequenced, and around 19% of those sequences were non-productive. The number of typed donors differed by locus: roughly 620-640 for A, B, C, DRB1 and DQB1; 500 to 550 for DQA1; approximately 610 for DPA1; and around 450 for DPB1. HLA typing covered class I and class II loci at four-digit resolution. Among the roughly 430 genotyped donors, more than 70% belonged to the genetic ancestry cluster associated with self-reported Caucasian donors. General study outcomes and caveats: In the study, about 150 TCR beta chains were listed as associated with cytomegalovirus. Approximately 18 rarely observed V segments, including chromosome 9 orphons, were excluded from the earlier analysis of approximately 500 of the donors because counts were too low. The cohort was sequenced for TCR beta chains only, and without alpha or paired-chain data the features that could be detected were limited. An earlier analysis of approximately 530 of the donors showed that most TCR beta V segments appeared in productive rearrangements either about 87% or about 30% of the time, which broadly matched IMGT annotations. In a later analysis, HLA-associated TCR beta chains were found to be more clonally expanded and to have lower generation probabilities than equally common non-associated chains. The presence/absence analyses assumed that sequencing depth was roughly uniform across donors, and that assumption may not be true. A later analysis found that most CMV-associated TCR beta chains appeared HLA-restricted, with HLA associations seemingly driven largely by CMV exposure. A further reported finding was that TCR beta sequences accurately predicted the HLA-A and HLA-B alleles for most subjects in the first cohort. When HLA alleles, especially DR and DQ, strongly co-occurred, attributing TCR associations to individual alleles was difficult. Several of the top co-occurrence clusters appeared to be linked to parvovirus B19, influenza, CMV and Epstein-Barr virus, according to a later analysis. A cluster of highly shared sequence variants was judged likely to represent a technical artifact of the sequencing pipeline. Some IMGT-functional V segments, including TRBV6-2 and TRBV6-3, could not be told apart with the 87-base-pair reads, so those segments were excluded. CMV serostatus was the only immune exposure information available for the cohort. Linkage disequilibrium might explain the correlated functional status among segregating V segments, but an unknown experimental factor could not be excluded. A later genetic analysis reported fewer N-insertions in productive TCRs among donors in an Asian-associated ancestry cluster than the roughly 620-donor mean. Most TCR sequences were seen in very few donors, while some public TCRs were found in many individuals. The classifier was reported to diagnose cytomegalovirus status with high specificity and sensitivity in both the original cohort and the validation cohort. Because some donors lacked HLA typing at each locus, the association tests relied only on the typed subset. It was suggested by the authors that the approach could potentially be generalized to other disease states and immunological phenotypes. In a later analysis, TCR association rates were found to vary across HLA loci, with the most associated TCRs seen for DRB1 alleles and the fewest for HLA-C alleles. At a false discovery rate of 0.05, a later analysis linked about 16,000 TCR beta sequences to specific HLA alleles. A few of the identified cytomegalovirus-associated TCR beta chains were confirmed in vitro to be specific for cytomegalovirus antigens. V-gene and J-gene trimming of TCR beta chains was associated with a missense DCLRE1C variant in a later genetic analysis, and the association was replicated in an independent cohort.

From the cysteine up to the phenylalanine, the CDR3 has a length of 18 residues. The CDR3 DNA has 54 bases and is translated from base 1. Trimming leaves V shorter by 4 bases and J shorter by 0 bases, with the junction holding 8 bases beyond the gene matches. CDR1 and CDR2, per the germline V gene, are SGDLS and YYNGEE. As regards this clone: Its cognate antigen has yet to be identified. No quality values exist for individual bases; no much larger clone is one base distant.

The cohort consisted of 600 to 700 healthy bone marrow donors. At the time of sampling, all cohort members were nominally healthy, though unrecorded immune exposures were likely present. The donor tested CMV seronegative, placing the donor among the approximately 400 seronegative members of the cohort. A peripheral blood sample was provided by each donor, and peripheral blood mononuclear cells were used for TCR beta sequencing. Genomic DNA extraction from the blood cell samples was performed with the Qiagen DNeasy Blood Extraction Kit. The library was prepared using the immunoSEQ multiplex PCR assay. A mixture of 60 forward primers for TCR Vbeta segments and 13 reverse primers for TCR Jbeta segments was used in the multiplex PCR. The CDR3 region of rearranged TCR beta genes was amplified from genomic DNA with a multiplex PCR assay. On the Illumina HiSeq System, the amplified TCR beta libraries were sequenced as 87-base-pair reads. As for the original processing: In a later analysis, some 80 million unique TCR beta chains were counted across the 500 to 700 repertoires, and around 10 million of these chains were shared by at least two donors. Raw reads were error-corrected and collapsed into unique sequences by a nearest-neighbor algorithm in which closely related sequences were merged to remove PCR and sequencing errors. CDR3 sequences were aligned to IMGT reference sequences to assign V, D and J gene segments. For a sequence to be retained, at least a six-nucleotide match to both a V gene segment and a J gene segment was required. A rearrangement counted as productive if the CDR3 had no stop codons and remained in frame with V and J, and every other rearrangement counted as non-productive. Following IMGT convention, CDR3 was defined as the stretch from the second conserved V-encoded cysteine up to the conserved J-encoded phenylalanine. Sequences without an unambiguous match to a single V gene segment were excluded from the earlier analysis of 500 to 700 of the donors. In an earlier analysis of approximately 590 of the donors, V segments were called functional above 56.7% productive rearrangements and were called segregating when the between-donor standard deviation exceeded 5%. A statistical classification framework was built to diagnose cytomegalovirus status from the catalog of TCR beta chain sequences. In a later analysis, TCR nucleotide sequences were compared against IMGT/GENE-DB human TR gene sequences so that V and J genes could be assigned. A later analysis assigned CDR3 sequences and most-parsimonious VDJ recombination scenarios with the TCRdist pipeline. In a later analysis, each TCR beta chain was defined by its CDR3 amino acid sequence together with its V-gene family, and reads lacking a unique V-gene family were excluded. A later analysis removed 592 highly shared, low-generation-probability nucleotide sequences to deal with suspected cross-contamination and a sequencing artifact. For each public chain, a later analysis derived a clonal expansion index from normalized ranks of inferred template counts within each repertoire. In a later analysis, generation probabilities were computed with a VDJ recombination model fitted to out-of-frame rearrangements, and the resulting probabilities were checked against IGoR. A later analysis scored TCR-TCR, TCR-HLA and TCR-CMV co-occurrence with hypergeometric tests, applying a repertoire-size bias correction to TCR pairs. False discovery rates were estimated in a later analysis by permuting HLA or CMV assignments 20 times. A later analysis grouped co-occurring TCRs with DBSCAN, adding TCRdist sequence similarity when clustering within HLA-allele-positive subsets. Co-occurrence clustering excluded repertoires with fewer than 30,000 or more than 120,000 public chains, plus five with anomalous nucleotide sharing. TCRdb re-hosts the immuneACCESS table, in-frame sequences only. Its copies lack some clones; in the studies checked, an unresolved V gene accounts for under half of them, and the cause for the rest is not known. The V and J calls and clone size come from that table; D and trimming were worked out from the DNA. This sample is represented by 150,000 to 200,000 clones; around three quarters of them were singletons. About 1.5% of the sample rests with the top ten.

The sequenced sample was PBMCs. The sequence joins TRBV9 to TRBJ2-1, with 12 bases aligning to TRBD2. The receptor comes from a woman aged 25 to 39 in good health and CMV-seronegative. The DNA sequence is TGTGCCAGCAGCTCCGGGACTAGCGGGTCCCGCTCCTACAATGAGCAGTTCTTC. Translated, it gives CASSSGTSGSRSYNEQFF.